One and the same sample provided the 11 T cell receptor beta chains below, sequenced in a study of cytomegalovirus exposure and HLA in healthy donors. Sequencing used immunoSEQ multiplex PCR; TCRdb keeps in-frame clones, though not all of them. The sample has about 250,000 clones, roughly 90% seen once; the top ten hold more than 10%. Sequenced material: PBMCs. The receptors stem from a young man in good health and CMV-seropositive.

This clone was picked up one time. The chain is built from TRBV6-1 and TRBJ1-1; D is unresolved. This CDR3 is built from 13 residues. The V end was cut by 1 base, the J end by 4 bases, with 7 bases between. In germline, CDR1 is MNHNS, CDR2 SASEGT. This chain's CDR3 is CASSEGRGTEAFF. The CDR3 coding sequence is TGTGCCAGCAGTGAAGGTCGAGGCACTGAAGCTTTCTTT.

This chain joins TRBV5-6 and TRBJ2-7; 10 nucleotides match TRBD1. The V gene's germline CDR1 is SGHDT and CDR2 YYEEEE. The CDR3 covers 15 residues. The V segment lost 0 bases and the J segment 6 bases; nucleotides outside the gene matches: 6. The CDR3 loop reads CASSLVRQGAIEQYF. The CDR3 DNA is TGTGCCAGCAGCTTGGTCCGACAGGGGGCCATCGAGCAGTACTTC.

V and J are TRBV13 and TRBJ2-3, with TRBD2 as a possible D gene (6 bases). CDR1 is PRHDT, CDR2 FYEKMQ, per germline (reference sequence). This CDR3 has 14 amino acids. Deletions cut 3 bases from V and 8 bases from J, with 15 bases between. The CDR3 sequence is CASSLATRLVTQYF. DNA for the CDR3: TGTGCCAGCAGCTTGGCGACTAGGCTCGTTACGCAGTATTTT.

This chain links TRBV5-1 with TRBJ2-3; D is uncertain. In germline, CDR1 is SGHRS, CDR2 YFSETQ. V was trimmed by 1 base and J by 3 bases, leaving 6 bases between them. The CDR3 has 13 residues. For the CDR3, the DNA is TGCGCCAGCAGCTTGACAGCTACAGATACGCAGTATTTT. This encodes CASSLTATDTQYF.

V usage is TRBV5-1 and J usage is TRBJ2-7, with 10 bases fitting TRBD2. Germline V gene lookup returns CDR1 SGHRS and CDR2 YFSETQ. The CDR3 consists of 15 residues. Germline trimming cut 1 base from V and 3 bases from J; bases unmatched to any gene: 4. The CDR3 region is CASSLTTSGNYEQYF. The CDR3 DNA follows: TGCGCCAGCAGCTTGACTACTAGCGGGAACTACGAGCAGTACTTC.

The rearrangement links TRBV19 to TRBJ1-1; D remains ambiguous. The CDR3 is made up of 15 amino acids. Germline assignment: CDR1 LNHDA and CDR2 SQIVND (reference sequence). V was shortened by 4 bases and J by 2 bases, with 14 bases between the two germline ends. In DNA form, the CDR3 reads TGTGCCAGTAGTACCAACGTTTTTGGAAACACTGAAGCTTTCTTT. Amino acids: CASSTNVFGNTEAFF.

This CDR3 is CASTRDTGGELFF. CDR3 DNA sequence: TGCGCCAGCACTAGGGATACCGGGGGGGAGCTGTTTTTT. This chain uses TRBV5-1 with TRBJ2-2; D not certain. Germline V gives CDR1 SGHRS, CDR2 YFSETQ. The CDR3 covers 13 residues. Trimming took off 6 bases at V and 8 bases at J, with 14 bases between the two ends.

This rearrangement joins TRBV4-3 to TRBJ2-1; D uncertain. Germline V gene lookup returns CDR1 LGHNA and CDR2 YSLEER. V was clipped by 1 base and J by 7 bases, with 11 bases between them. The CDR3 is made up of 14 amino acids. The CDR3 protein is CASSQARYSNEQFF. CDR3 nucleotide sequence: TGCGCCAGCAGCCAAGCGCGATACTCTAATGAGCAGTTCTTC.

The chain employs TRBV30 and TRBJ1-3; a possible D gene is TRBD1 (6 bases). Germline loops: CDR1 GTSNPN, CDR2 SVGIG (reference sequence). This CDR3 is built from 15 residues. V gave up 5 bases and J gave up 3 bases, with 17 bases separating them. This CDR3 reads CAWATGTLGGNTIYF. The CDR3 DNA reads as TGTGCCTGGGCAACAGGGACTTTGGGTGGAAACACCATATATTTT.

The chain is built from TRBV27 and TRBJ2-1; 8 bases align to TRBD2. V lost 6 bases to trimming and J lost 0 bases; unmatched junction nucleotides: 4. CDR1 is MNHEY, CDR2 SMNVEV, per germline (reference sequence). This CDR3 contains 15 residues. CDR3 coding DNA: TGTGCCAGCAGCACTAGCGGCAGCTCCTACAATGAGCAGTTCTTC. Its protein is CASSTSGSSYNEQFF.

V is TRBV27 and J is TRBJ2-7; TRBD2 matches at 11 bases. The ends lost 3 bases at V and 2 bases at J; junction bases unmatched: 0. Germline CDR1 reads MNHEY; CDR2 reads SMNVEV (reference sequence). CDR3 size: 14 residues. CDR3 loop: CASSFSGRAYEQYF. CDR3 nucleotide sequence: TGTGCCAGCAGTTTTAGCGGGAGGGCCTACGAGCAGTACTTC.